One and the same sample provided the 8 T cell receptor beta chains below, sequenced in a study of blood T cell repertoires in COVID-19. Measured with immunoSEQ multiplex PCR; TCRdb has only the in-frame clones, and not every one. This table holds 250,000 to 400,000 clones, around 86% found once. The sequenced material came from PBMCs or T cells enriched from blood (not recorded which). The receptors shown here come from a man in his 60s who had recovered from COVID-19.

This chain connects TRBV18 to TRBJ1-1; 12 positions agree with TRBD1. Germline trimming cut 6 bases from V and 1 base from J; bases unmatched to any gene: 9. The CDR3 is 17 amino acids. Germline lookup yields CDR1 KGHSH and CDR2 LQKENI. This CDR3 reads CASSTGTGGAGNTEAFF. CDR3 coding DNA: TGTGCCAGCTCTACCGGGACAGGGGGCGCCGGGAACACTGAAGCTTTCTTT.

This clone appeared a few times. The CDR3, as DNA: TGTGCCAGCAGCTTAGTAAACACAGATACGCAGTATTTT. It specifies CASSLVNTDTQYF. The chain couples TRBV11-1 to TRBJ2-3; D is undetermined. Germline CDR1 SGHAT, CDR2 FQDESV (reference sequence). The CDR3 contains 13 residues. Deletions cut 1 base from V and 2 bases from J, with 4 bases between.

This rearrangement joins TRBV28 to TRBJ1-2; no clear D gene. This CDR3 has 14 amino acids. Germline V gene lookup returns CDR1 MDHEN and CDR2 SYDVKM. Deletions cut 0 bases from V and 8 bases from J, with 13 bases between. The CDR3 DNA follows: TGTGCCAGCAGTTTATGGGTGCGGACTGCGGGCTACACCTTC. Translating it yields CASSLWVRTAGYTF.

V and J are TRBV30 and TRBJ1-5; the D gene is possibly TRBD1 (5 bases). Trimming removed 0 bases from V and 6 bases from J, with 9 bases in between. This CDR3 is built from 13 residues. CDR1 and CDR2 (germline): GTSNPN, SVGIG (reference sequence). The CDR3: CAWSVGTSQPQHF. In DNA, the CDR3 is TGTGCCTGGAGTGTAGGGACTAGTCAGCCCCAGCATTTT.

This clone was detected a few times. The chain recombines TRBV27 with TRBJ1-4; weak D call: TRBD1 (6 bases). Germline V gene lookup returns CDR1 MNHEY and CDR2 SMNVEV (reference sequence). The CDR3 is made up of 16 amino acids. V shed 6 bases and J shed 0 bases, with 14 bases lying between them. The CDR3 loop reads CASSKQGPATNEKLFF. The CDR3 region has the DNA TGTGCCAGCAGCAAACAGGGACCTGCAACTAATGAAAAACTGTTTTTT.

This clone was detected only a few times. This chain links TRBV7-2 with TRBJ2-2; TRBD2 aligns across 9 bases. This CDR3 has 16 amino acids. J was trimmed by 5 bases and V by 0 bases; bases with no gene match: 4. Germline CDR1 and CDR2: SGHTA and FQGNSA. CDR3 coding DNA: TGTGCCAGCAGCTTAGCCAGCGGGAGGTATACCGGGGAGCTGTTTTTT. Its translation is CASSLASGRYTGELFF.

The chain is built from TRBV19 and TRBJ2-7; TRBD2 matches at 11 bases. Germline V gives CDR1 LNHDA, CDR2 SQIVND (reference sequence). The CDR3 sequence is 16 residues long. V lost 6 bases to trimming and J lost 4 bases; unmatched junction nucleotides: 11. CDR3: CASRGLAGGREYEQYF. Written as DNA, the CDR3 is TGTGCCAGTAGGGGATTAGCGGGAGGGCGAGAATACGAGCAGTACTTC.

This clone was seen more than once but under ten times. The chain joins TRBV14 to TRBJ1-2; D call uncertain. The length of the CDR3 is 12 residues. Deletions cut 1 base from V and 8 bases from J, with 8 bases between. The V gene's germline CDR1 is SGHDN and CDR2 FVKESK. The chain's CDR3 is CASSQGRGGYTF. For the CDR3, the DNA is TGTGCCAGCAGCCAAGGGCGCGGCGGCTACACCTTC.